Presented here are 25 T cell receptor beta chains from one specimen sequenced in a study of CD8 T cells in ankylosing spondylitis. TCRdb recomputed calls from the 5' RACE reads with MiXCR, one row per CDR3 protein. The sample has about 160,000 distinct CDR3 sequences; roughly 44% are singletons. The sample comprised synovial fluid, either unsorted or a sorted T cell fraction (not recorded which). Receptors originate from a male donor with ankylosing spondylitis.

In this sample, this clonotype turned up a few times. V is TRBV25-1 and J is TRBJ1-1, with D unclear. Germline lookup yields CDR1 MGHDK and CDR2 SYGVNS. V lost 1 base and J 3 bases, leaving 12 bases between the germline ends. The CDR3 totals 15 residues. The CDR3 is CASSESKGAHTEAFF. Here the CDR3 DNA reads TGTGCCAGCAGTGAATCGAAGGGTGCTCACACTGAAGCTTTCTTT.

This chain links TRBV7-9 with TRBJ2-2; 7 bases map to TRBD2. CDR1 and CDR2 from the germline V gene are SEHNR and FQNEAQ (reference sequence). The V segment lost 5 bases and the J segment 4 bases; nucleotides outside the gene matches: 7. CDR3 length equals 15 residues. The CDR3 sequence: CASSPGLAVTGELFF. CDR3 DNA: TGTGCCAGCAGCCCCGGGCTAGCGGTCACCGGGGAGCTGTTTTTT.

The chain employs TRBV10-2 and TRBJ2-1; 7 nucleotides agree with TRBD2. This CDR3 region has 14 residues. With V trimmed by 5 bases and J by 6 bases, 7 bases remained unmatched. In germline, CDR1 is WSHSY, CDR2 SAAADI. DNA of the CDR3: TGCGCCAGCAGTCCCGGACTAGTCTCCAATGAGCAGTTCTTC. The encoded protein is CASSPGLVSNEQFF.

As DNA, the CDR3 is TGTGCCAGCAGTGGACAGACTTACACCGGGGAGCTGTTTTTT. Residues: CASSGQTYTGELFF. The chain has TRBV6-2 or TRBV6-3 and TRBJ2-2; TRBD1 might be the D (6 bases). The CDR3 length is 14 residues. The V end lost 5 bases, the J end lost 3 bases, and 10 bases lay between the germline ends. The germline CDR1 and CDR2 sequences are MNHEY and SVGEGT.

The V and J genes are TRBV18 and TRBJ2-7; the D gene is possibly TRBD2 (6 bases). Between the trimmed V and J ends, which lost 1 base and 8 bases, there was a span of 12 bases. This CDR3 comprises 13 residues. Germline V gene sequence: CDR1 KGHSH, CDR2 LQKENI. DNA of the CDR3: TGTGCCAGCTCACCACTACCTAGCGTTCAGCAGTACTTC. Encoded protein: CASSPLPSVQQYF.

This sequence joins TRBV20-1 and TRBJ1-1; no clear D gene. CDR3 length equals 20 residues. Trimming pared 6 bases from V and 0 bases from J, leaving 32 bases between. The germline CDR1 and CDR2 sequences are DFQATT and SNEGSKA (reference sequence). CDR3 residues: CSAADYRTRLPYEMNTEAFF. DNA for the CDR3: TGCAGTGCGGCAGACTACCGTACAAGGCTTCCGTATGAAATGAACACTGAAGCTTTCTTT.

This rearrangement joins TRBV4-1 to TRBJ2-7, with D tentatively TRBD1 (5 bases). The CDR3 is made up of 17 amino acids. CDR1 is MGHRA and CDR2 is YSYEKL in the germline V gene. The V end lost 0 bases, the J end lost 0 bases, and 15 bases lay between the germline ends. CDR3: CASSQDRSGADSYEQYF. DNA of the CDR3: TGCGCCAGCAGCCAAGATCGTAGTGGGGCGGACTCCTACGAGCAGTACTTC.

This clonotype was detected only a few times. The chain has TRBV7-2 and TRBJ2-7; D might be TRBD2 (6 bases). This CDR3 contains 13 residues. Germline values: CDR1 SGHTA, CDR2 FQGNSA. Trimming pared 5 bases from V and 2 bases from J, leaving 10 bases between. CDR3 coding DNA: TGTGCCAGCAGCCCAAGCGGGCCCTACGAGCAGTACTTC. Translation gives CASSPSGPYEQYF. Full variable domain (rest looked up from reference TRBV7-2 and TRBJ2-7): GAGVSQSPSNKVTEKGKDVELRCDPISGHTALYWYRQSLGQGLEFLIYFQGNSAPDKSGLPSDRFSAERTGGSVSTLTIQRTQQEDSAVYLCASSPSGPYEQYFGPGTRLTVT.

This clonotype was detected only a few times. The V and J genes are TRBV12-3 or TRBV12-4 and TRBJ2-2; unclear D gene. Trimming removed 5 bases from V and 5 bases from J, with 6 bases in between. There are 12 residues in the CDR3. CDR3 in DNA: TGTGCCAGCAGTGATTTTACCGGGGAGCTGTTTTTT. This gives the protein CASSDFTGELFF.

The chain uses TRBV6-1 and TRBJ1-5; D unresolved. Trimming took off 2 bases at V and 0 bases at J, with 8 bases between the two ends. This CDR3 comprises 15 residues. Germline lookup yields CDR1 MNHNS and CDR2 SASEGT. CDR3 in amino acids: CASSERLISNQPQHF. The CDR3 nucleotides are TGTGCCAGCAGTGAACGCCTGATTAGCAATCAGCCCCAGCATTTT.

This clonotype was detected only a few times. The gene calls are TRBV20-1 and TRBJ1-1, with D unclear. This CDR3 contains 13 residues. V shed 1 base and J shed 3 bases, with 9 bases lying between them. Germline values: CDR1 DFQATT, CDR2 SNEGSKA (reference sequence). The CDR3 reads CSARGTQDTEAFF. The CDR3 DNA sequence: TGCAGTGCTAGAGGGACCCAGGACACTGAAGCTTTCTTT.

V usage is TRBV11-1 and J usage is TRBJ1-2; 8 nucleotides match TRBD1. The trim removed 4 bases at V and 4 bases at J, leaving 14 bases unmatched. The CDR3 is 17 amino acids. Germline-derived CDR1 and CDR2 are SGHAT and FQDESV (reference sequence). The CDR3: CASSYLAPGQDLYGYTF. As DNA, the CDR3 is TGTGCCAGCAGCTACCTCGCACCGGGACAGGACCTCTATGGCTACACCTTC.

This chain links TRBV6-1 with TRBJ2-7; 12 bases align to TRBD2. This CDR3 is built from 18 residues. CDR1 is MNHNS, CDR2 SASEGT, per germline. V lost 6 bases to trimming and J lost 1 base; unmatched junction nucleotides: 13. In DNA, the CDR3 is TGTGCCAGCAGCAACCGACTAGCGGGAGTACCCCAATCCTACGAGCAGTACTTC. This gives the protein CASSNRLAGVPQSYEQYF.

The chain joins TRBV12-3 or TRBV12-4 to TRBJ1-2; TRBD1 is a possible D gene (5 bases). This CDR3 has 13 residues. V was shortened by 7 bases and J by 6 bases, with 15 bases between the two germline ends. The CDR3 DNA reads TGTGCCAGCAATCTGTACCAGGGACATGGCTACACCTTC. This codes for CASNLYQGHGYTF.

In this sample, this clonotype turned up a few times. The chain has TRBV5-1 and TRBJ2-3; 7 bases match TRBD1. Germline V lookup: CDR1 SGHRS, CDR2 YFSETQ. The J segment lost 0 bases and the V segment lost 0 bases, leaving 7 bases of the junction unmatched. The CDR3 sequence is 17 residues long. The CDR3 here is CASSLVEGASSTDTQYF. CDR3 nucleotides: TGCGCCAGCAGCTTGGTAGAGGGGGCATCTAGCACAGATACGCAGTATTTT.

This clonotype appeared a few times. The J gene is TRBJ2-3, the V gene TRBV28; no firm D call. Germline V lookup: CDR1 MDHEN, CDR2 SYDVKM. The CDR3 sequence is 13 residues long. Trimming took 6 bases from V and 2 from J, leaving 9 bases between them. CDR3 amino acids: CASRHPYTDTQYF. The CDR3 DNA reads as TGTGCCAGCAGGCATCCCTACACAGATACGCAGTATTTT.

This chain joins TRBV2 and TRBJ2-1, with a possible D match to TRBD2 (6 bases). Germline V gene lookup returns CDR1 SNHLY and CDR2 FYNNEI. Trimming pared 5 bases from V and 4 bases from J, leaving 15 bases between. The CDR3 runs to 15 residues. CDR3 residues: CASSFRDFNYNEQFF. The CDR3 nucleotides read TGTGCCAGCAGTTTCCGGGACTTTAATTACAATGAGCAGTTCTTC.

The chain joins TRBV4-2 to TRBJ2-7, with a tentative D call TRBD2 (5 bases). V was shortened by 5 bases and J by 3 bases, with 17 bases between the two germline ends. Germline V gene sequence: CDR1 LGHNA, CDR2 YNFKEQ. The CDR3 totals 15 residues. In DNA form, the CDR3 reads TGTGCCAGCAGCTTAGGACGGGATGGTGGCTACGAGCAGTACTTC. Translated: CASSLGRDGGYEQYF.

This clonotype was counted only a few times. One end of the junction fails to match germline, which may point to a read error. This rearrangement joins TRBV3-1 to TRBJ2-5, with TRBD2 identical over 11 bases. The CDR3 sequence is 16 residues long. CDR1 and CDR2 (germline): LGHDT, YNNKEL (reference sequence). The CDR3 DNA follows: TGTGCCAGCAGCCAAGTGGCTAGCGGGAGGAATACGCTATATAACTTC. Translated: CASSQVASGRNTLYNF.

The chain joins TRBV30 to TRBJ2-2; TRBD2 matches at 12 bases. The CDR3 extends over 14 amino acids. The V and J ends lost 4 bases and 5 bases, in that order; junction bases with no gene match: 2. CDR1 is GTSNPN and CDR2 is SVGIG in the germline V gene (reference sequence). CDR3 in DNA: TGTGCCTGGATTGGGACTAGCGGGACCGGGGAGCTGTTTTTT. It encodes CAWIGTSGTGELFF.

This clonotype was seen a single time. The chain is built from TRBV20-1 and TRBJ1-2; D uncertain. V was cut by 3 bases and J by 6 bases, with 14 bases left in between. The CDR3 is 13 amino acids. The V gene's germline CDR1 is DFQATT and CDR2 SNEGSKA (reference sequence). CDR3 in DNA: TGCAGTGCTAGCGGGGTGGGGTTACATGGCTACACCTTC. Encoded protein: CSASGVGLHGYTF.

In this sample, this clonotype turned up a few times. The chain joins TRBV20-1 to TRBJ2-7, with D maybe TRBD2 (6 bases). The germline CDR1 and CDR2 sequences are DFQATT and SNEGSKA (reference sequence). This CDR3 has 15 amino acids. V was trimmed by 0 bases and J by 4 bases, leaving 16 bases between them. DNA of the CDR3: TGCAGTGCTAGAGATGTGGGGGGACGCGAGTACGAGCAGTACTTC. This encodes CSARDVGGREYEQYF.

The sample holds a few counts of this clonotype. The rearrangement links TRBV20-1 to TRBJ2-5; TRBD2 matches 8 bases. Germline V gene sequence: CDR1 DFQATT, CDR2 SNEGSKA (reference sequence). J lost 5 bases, V lost 2 bases, and 7 bases had no gene match. The CDR3 is made up of 14 amino acids. CDR3 bases: TGCAGTGCTAGAATCGGGAGGGCGGAGGAGACCCAGTACTTC. Its translation is CSARIGRAEETQYF.

The chain employs TRBV5-1 and TRBJ1-2, with 7 bases that match TRBD1. The junction had 15 bases not matched to a gene; V was cut back by 2 bases and J by 8 bases. This CDR3 region has 16 residues. Germline values: CDR1 SGHRS, CDR2 YFSETQ. The CDR3 spells CASSFFAGGELGGYTF. CDR3 in DNA: TGCGCCAGCAGCTTCTTCGCAGGGGGAGAATTGGGCGGCTACACCTTC.

This clonotype was found a few times. This chain uses TRBV28 with TRBJ1-1; D remains ambiguous. Deletions cut 5 bases from V and 0 bases from J, with 10 bases between. There are 14 residues in the CDR3. Germline loops: CDR1 MDHEN, CDR2 SYDVKM. Here the CDR3 reads CASSPSWVNTEAFF. CDR3 nucleotide sequence: TGTGCCAGCAGTCCCTCTTGGGTGAACACTGAAGCTTTCTTT.